One sample yielded the 7 T cell receptor beta chains listed below, sequenced in a study of cytomegalovirus exposure and HLA in healthy donors (dated by TCRdb to 2016 to 2017). The method behind the library was the immunoSEQ multiplex PCR assay. For the multiplex PCR, a mixture combining 60 forward primers for TCR Vbeta segments and 13 reverse primers for TCR Jbeta segments was used. TCRdb obtained this table from immuneACCESS and retained in-frame rearrangements with V and J assigned. These tables miss some clones; where compared with another copy, unresolved V genes account for less than half of the shortfall, and the remainder is unexplained. For this sample there are some 120,000 clones; about three quarters appear just once. More than 3% of the sample comes from the top ten. Sequences were obtained from PBMCs. These receptors were taken from a man aged 30 to 39 in good health and CMV-seronegative.

This clone turned up a few times. Other DNA sequences in the sample encode the same CDR3. The chain carries TRBV11-2 and TRBJ2-7; D is undetermined. The germline V and J ends were trimmed by 4 bases and 2 bases, with 3 bases remaining between them. Germline loops: CDR1 SGHAT, CDR2 FQNNGV. The CDR3 is made up of 11 amino acids. CDR3 sequence (DNA): TGTGCCAGCAGCTCTACCTACGAGCAGTACTTC. It translates to CASSSTYEQYF. The full variable domain, rest sourced from reference TRBV11-2 and TRBJ2-7, is EAGVAQSPRYKIIEKRQSVAFWCNPISGHATLYWYQQILGQGPKLLIQFQNNGVVDDSQLPKDRFSAERLKGVDSTLKIQPAKLEDSAVYLCASSSTYEQYFGPGTRLTVT.

CDR3 sequence (DNA): TGCGCCAGCAGCGAGGGACAGGGGTTGTACGAGCAGTACTTC. Translated, it gives CASSEGQGLYEQYF. The rearrangement links TRBV5-1 to TRBJ2-7; TRBD1 matches 10 bases. Germline CDR1 reads SGHRS; CDR2 reads YFSETQ. The CDR3 consists of 14 residues. The J segment lost 4 bases and the V segment lost 4 bases, leaving 5 bases of the junction unmatched. The whole variable domain, remainder taken from reference TRBV5-1 and TRBJ2-7, is KAGVTQTPRYLIKTRGQQVTLSCSPISGHRSVSWYQQTPGQGLQFLFEYFSETQRNKGNFPGRFSGRQFSNSRSEMNVSTLELGDSALYLCASSEGQGLYEQYFGPGTRLTVT.

The chain joins TRBV7-8 to TRBJ1-6; D is perhaps TRBD1 (5 bases). Germline V lookup: CDR1 SGHVS, CDR2 FQNEAQ. The V end was cut by 4 bases, the J end by 7 bases, with 5 bases between. This CDR3 has 12 amino acids. CDR3 region: CASSSGNSPLHF. For the CDR3, the DNA is TGTGCCAGCAGCTCAGGGAATTCACCCCTCCACTTT.

This clone has only a few counts. The chain combines TRBV5-6 with TRBJ2-7; tentatively, D is TRBD1 (5 bases). This CDR3 comprises 13 residues. V shed 3 bases and J shed 2 bases, with 9 bases lying between them. Per germline, CDR1 SGHDT and CDR2 YYEEEE. CDR3 residues: CASSWGQAYEQYF. In DNA, the CDR3 is TGTGCCAGCAGCTGGGGCCAAGCCTACGAGCAGTACTTC.

V is TRBV19 and J is TRBJ2-1; possibly TRBD2 for D (6 bases). Germline CDR1 and CDR2: LNHDA and SQIVND (reference sequence). V dropped 3 bases and J dropped 4 bases, with 13 bases sitting between them. This CDR3 has 15 amino acids. Here the CDR3 DNA reads TGTGCCAGTAGTATTCAATTTGGGGGGTACAATGAGCAGTTCTTC. Translating gives CASSIQFGGYNEQFF.

This clone has more than one count but fewer than ten. The chain carries TRBV5-6 and TRBJ1-5, with 7 positions matching TRBD1. The germline CDR1 and CDR2 sequences are SGHDT and YYEEEE. Trimming cost V 2 bases and J 4 bases; bases outside gene matches: 6. This CDR3 comprises 15 residues. The CDR3 DNA is TGTGCCAGCAGCTTAGGACACAGGGGAAATCAGCCCCAGCATTTT. Translating gives CASSLGHRGNQPQHF.

This chain links TRBV27 with TRBJ1-2; D is unresolved. Per germline, CDR1 MNHEY and CDR2 SMNVEV (reference sequence). V was cut by 2 bases and J by 4 bases, with 14 bases left in between. This CDR3 region has 15 residues. CDR3: CASSLTPRVVYGYTF. In DNA form, the CDR3 reads TGTGCCAGCAGTTTAACCCCTCGGGTGGTCTATGGCTACACCTTC.